This entry lists 15 T cell receptor beta chains sequenced from one sample in a study of blood T cell repertoires in COVID-19. Repertoires were generated with immunoSEQ multiplex PCR, while TCRdb's copy carries only in-frame clones and drops some. Found here are about 380,000 clones, about 88% of them singletons; the top ten hold 2.5% to 3.5%. Sequencing used PBMCs or T cells enriched from blood (not recorded which). These receptors were obtained from a woman aged 25 to 39 who had recovered from COVID-19.

The CDR3, as DNA: TGTGCCAGCAGCTTAGCCTCGGGAAGCTCCTATAATTCACCCCTCCACTTT. This sequence encodes CASSLASGSSYNSPLHF. The chain links TRBV7-9 to TRBJ1-6; D unclear. Germline V gene data show CDR1 as SEHNR and CDR2 as FQNEAQ (reference sequence). The CDR3 runs to 17 residues. Between the trimmed V and J ends, which lost 0 bases and 0 bases, there was a span of 9 bases.

The chain carries TRBV18 and TRBJ1-6, with 7 bases aligning to TRBD1. V was pared by 5 bases and J by 12 bases, with 7 bases of the junction left unmatched. The CDR3 runs 13 residues. CDR1 is KGHSH and CDR2 is LQKENI in the germline V gene. The CDR3 nucleotides are TGTGCCAGCTCATCGGACAGGACGTTACCCCTCCACTTT. Amino acid sequence: CASSSDRTLPLHF.

This rearrangement joins TRBV6-5 to TRBJ1-2, with 12 bases identical to TRBD1. The germline V gene has CDR1 MNHEY and CDR2 SVGAGI. The CDR3 spans 14 residues. V trimming: 7 bases; J trimming: 2 bases; junction bases outside the gene matches: 2. CDR3 protein: CASTGTGGNYGYTF. CDR3 DNA sequence: TGTGCCAGCACCGGGACAGGGGGCAACTATGGCTACACCTTC.

This chain joins TRBV10-3 and TRBJ1-1, with D perhaps TRBD1 (6 bases). The CDR3 consists of 16 residues. Trimming left V 2 bases short and J 0 bases short, with 13 bases between. The V gene's germline CDR1 is ENHRY and CDR2 SYGVKD. The CDR3 reads CAISEGGRTMNTEAFF. CDR3 DNA sequence: TGTGCCATCAGTGAGGGGGGCAGAACGATGAACACTGAAGCTTTCTTT.

The chain carries TRBV7-2 and TRBJ2-1; 7 positions match TRBD2. Trimming took 5 bases from V and 3 from J; bases not matched to a gene: 7. The V gene's germline CDR1 is SGHTA and CDR2 FQGNSA. The CDR3 has 15 amino acids. The CDR3, as DNA: TGTGCCAGCAGCCTTAGGGACTACAACTACAATGAGCAGTTCTTC. It yields the protein CASSLRDYNYNEQFF.

This clone is a singleton in its sample. The J gene is TRBJ2-3, the V gene TRBV4-2; D is uncertain. V lost 4 bases, J lost 6 bases, and 8 bases lay in between. The CDR3 runs to 12 residues. Germline assignment: CDR1 LGHNA and CDR2 YNFKEQ. CDR3 coding DNA: TGTGCCAGCAGCCTCAGAATGGATACGCAGTATTTT. Translated, it gives CASSLRMDTQYF.

V is TRBV4-2 and J is TRBJ2-1, with TRBD2 as a possible D gene (6 bases). There are 15 residues in the CDR3. Germline lookup yields CDR1 LGHNA and CDR2 YNFKEQ. Trimming stripped 1 base from V and 3 bases from J, with 10 bases between. The DNA of the CDR3 is TGTGCCAGCAGCCAAGCCGGGAGTCTCTACAATGAGCAGTTCTTC. Residues: CASSQAGSLYNEQFF.

J is TRBJ2-2 and V is TRBV19; TRBD1 matches 7 bases. The germline V gene encodes CDR1 LNHDA and CDR2 SQIVND (reference sequence). There are 14 residues in the CDR3. The ends lost 3 bases at V and 5 bases at J; junction bases unmatched: 3. In nucleotides, the CDR3 is TGTGCCAGTAGTATCCCAGGGGGAACCGGGGAGCTGTTTTTT. This gives the protein CASSIPGGTGELFF.

The rearrangement links TRBV9 to TRBJ2-4, with D tentatively TRBD2 (6 bases). V was cut by 4 bases and J by 7 bases, with 15 bases left in between. Germline V gene sequence: CDR1 SGDLS, CDR2 YYNGEE. The CDR3 runs to 14 residues. In nucleotides, the CDR3 is TGTGCCAGCAGCCCTCTCGGAGGGTCCAACATTCAGTACTTC. Encoded protein: CASSPLGGSNIQYF.

The V call is TRBV5-1, the J call TRBJ2-7; 13 bases align to TRBD2. The germline V gene encodes CDR1 SGHRS and CDR2 YFSETQ. The V gene end was trimmed by 3 bases and the J gene end by 5 bases; junction bases not matched to a gene: 5. CDR3 length: 15 residues. CDR3 in amino acids: CASSSGLAGAHEQYF. The CDR3 DNA reads as TGCGCCAGCAGCTCAGGACTAGCGGGAGCTCACGAGCAGTACTTC.

This rearrangement joins TRBV28 to TRBJ2-2, with 9 bases lining up with TRBD1. The CDR3 is 15 residues long. CDR1 is MDHEN, CDR2 SYDVKM, per germline. V shed 6 bases, J shed 3 bases, and the junction held 5 bases outside the gene matches. The DNA for the CDR3 is TGTGCCAGCAGCCGAGGACAGGGGTACACCGGGGAGCTGTTTTTT. Its translation: CASSRGQGYTGELFF.

This clone is a singleton in its sample. The chain couples TRBV3-1 (or the pseudogene TRBV3-2) to TRBJ2-1; 7 bases align to TRBD1. The CDR3 spans 13 residues. J gave up 9 bases and V 3 bases, and 5 bases lay outside the gene matches. Per germline, CDR1 LGHDT and CDR2 YNNKEL (reference sequence). CDR3 amino acids: CASSHRQGFEQFF. CDR3 nucleotide sequence: TGTGCCAGCAGCCACAGACAGGGCTTTGAGCAGTTCTTC.

The J gene is TRBJ2-2, the V gene TRBV7-3; 7 positions match TRBD1. The CDR3 has 15 amino acids. J was trimmed by 1 base and V by 5 bases; bases with no gene match: 4. Germline values: CDR1 SGHTA, CDR2 FQGTGA. The DNA of the CDR3 is TGTGCCAGCAGCCCAGGGGGTATGAACACCGGGGAGCTGTTTTTT. Protein product: CASSPGGMNTGELFF. The variable domain in full, completed from reference TRBV7-3 and TRBJ2-2, reads GAGVSQTPSNKVTEKGKYVELRCDPISGHTALYWYRQSLGQGPEFLIYFQGTGAADDSGLPNDRFFAVRPEGSVSTLKIQRTERGDSAVYLCASSPGGMNTGELFFGEGSRLTVL.

This clone was detected only once. The chain employs TRBV5-6 and TRBJ2-7, with D possibly TRBD2 on 6 matching bases. The CDR3 runs to 15 residues. In germline, CDR1 is SGHDT, CDR2 YYEEEE. V lost 0 bases and J 3 bases, leaving 13 bases between the germline ends. The CDR3: CASSLGGAGIYEQYF. The CDR3 nucleotides read TGTGCCAGCAGCTTGGGCGGGGCAGGGATCTACGAGCAGTACTTC.

The V gene is TRBV6-5, the J gene TRBJ2-7; D uncertain. Trimming removed 6 bases at V and 0 bases at J, with 9 bases between. This CDR3 has 13 amino acids. CDR1 and CDR2 (germline): MNHEY, SVGAGI. CDR3 in amino acids: CASRPDNSYEQYF. In DNA, the CDR3 is TGTGCCAGCAGGCCTGACAACTCCTACGAGCAGTACTTC.